The 16 T cell receptor beta chains in this list originate from one sample, sequenced in a study of cytomegalovirus exposure and HLA in healthy donors. Vbeta (60) and Jbeta (13) primers were used in the PCR. Clones were sequenced by immunoSEQ multiplex PCR, and TCRdb holds only the in-frame ones, with some missing. Its table records approximately 150,000 clones. Material: PBMCs. The receptors here all came from a male donor in good health and CMV-seronegative.

The chain carries TRBV29-1 and TRBJ1-1; D gene uncertain. The CDR3 sequence is 13 residues long. Between the trimmed V and J ends, which lost 4 bases and 7 bases, there was a span of 16 bases. Germline CDR1 reads SQVTM; CDR2 reads ANQGSEA. The CDR3, as DNA: TGCAGCGTTGTCTCCCAGATGGAGATTGAAGCTTTCTTT. Translating it yields CSVVSQMEIEAFF.

This rearrangement joins TRBV7-6 to TRBJ1-2; D is unresolved. CDR3 length equals 13 residues. Germline V gene data show CDR1 as SGHVS and CDR2 as FNYEAQ. Trimming removed 1 base at V and 5 bases at J, with 8 bases between. The CDR3 DNA is TGTGCCAGCAGCTTAGATCCGGGGTATGGCTACACCTTC. This codes for CASSLDPGYGYTF.

The chain employs TRBV5-6 and TRBJ1-3; D is possibly TRBD1 (6 bases). The V gene lost 2 bases and the J gene lost 9 bases, with 18 bases spanning the gap. The CDR3 has 15 amino acids. Germline V gene lookup returns CDR1 SGHDT and CDR2 YYEEEE. The CDR3 here is CASSLQGLFWGTIYF. The CDR3, as DNA: TGTGCCAGCAGCTTACAGGGCCTGTTCTGGGGCACCATATATTTT.

The CDR3 bases are TGTGCCAGCAGAGAAGGGGTATACGGAAATCAGCCCCAGCATTTT. It specifies CASREGVYGNQPQHF. The chain is built from TRBV27 and TRBJ1-5; tentative D call: TRBD1 (5 bases). CDR3 size: 15 residues. Per germline, CDR1 MNHEY and CDR2 SMNVEV (reference sequence). The V gene lost 6 bases and the J gene lost 4 bases, with 16 bases spanning the gap.

This sequence joins TRBV28 and TRBJ1-2; 8 bases align to TRBD1. After removal of 8 bases from V and 7 bases from J, the junction contained 3 bases not matched to a gene. This CDR3 spans 11 amino acids. Germline-derived CDR1 and CDR2 are MDHEN and SYDVKM. The CDR3 spells CASGQGGGYTF. The CDR3 region has the DNA TGTGCCAGCGGACAGGGTGGTGGCTACACCTTC.

V is TRBV6-6 and J is TRBJ2-7; 8 positions agree with TRBD2. Trimming took 5 bases from V and 0 from J; bases not matched to a gene: 6. The CDR3 has 15 residues. CDR1 and CDR2 from the germline V gene are MNHNY and SVGAGI (reference sequence). The CDR3 sequence is CASSPRGATSYEQYF. CDR3 DNA: TGTGCCAGCAGTCCGCGGGGGGCCACCTCCTACGAGCAGTACTTC.

This sequence joins TRBV18 and TRBJ1-5; D may be TRBD1 (6 bases). The CDR3 totals 15 residues. V gave up 5 bases and J gave up 6 bases, with 17 bases separating them. Germline CDR1 is KGHSH and CDR2 is LQKENI. The CDR3 loop reads CASSSITIRGQPQHF. For the CDR3, the DNA is TGTGCCAGCTCATCGATTACAATCAGGGGTCAGCCCCAGCATTTT.

The gene calls are TRBV19 and TRBJ1-1; D is ambiguous. Trimming removed 5 bases from V and 5 bases from J, with 12 bases in between. Germline CDR1 reads LNHDA; CDR2 reads SQIVND (reference sequence). The CDR3 is 13 amino acids. CDR3 sequence: CASSEGGLTEAFF. CDR3 coding DNA: TGTGCCAGTAGTGAGGGCGGGCTTACTGAAGCTTTCTTT.

The gene calls are TRBV5-1 and TRBJ2-1, with 12 positions matching TRBD2. Germline CDR1 is SGHRS and CDR2 is YFSETQ. This CDR3 is built from 14 residues. J lost 9 bases, V lost 3 bases, and 4 bases had no gene match. The CDR3 sequence is CASSSSGGVAEQFF. Written as DNA, the CDR3 is TGCGCCAGCAGCTCTAGCGGGGGGGTCGCTGAGCAGTTCTTC.

This rearrangement joins TRBV5-1 to TRBJ1-1; D remains unclear. V shed 4 bases and J shed 6 bases, with 7 bases lying between them. The CDR3 runs to 11 residues. Per germline, CDR1 SGHRS and CDR2 YFSETQ. CDR3 nucleotide sequence: TGCGCCAGCAGCGCAGCGTCTGAAGCTTTCTTT. Translated: CASSAASEAFF.

This sequence joins TRBV29-1 and TRBJ2-7; TRBD1 aligns across 10 bases. From germline, CDR1 is SQVTM and CDR2 ANQGSEA. Germline trimming cut 6 bases from V and 2 bases from J; bases unmatched to any gene: 7. The CDR3 extends over 14 amino acids. CDR3 region: CSVRDRGYAYEQYF. In DNA form, the CDR3 reads TGCAGCGTGCGGGACAGGGGATATGCCTACGAGCAGTACTTC.

The rearrangement uses TRBV7-9 and TRBJ1-1; possibly TRBD1 for D (6 bases). CDR1 is SEHNR, CDR2 FQNEAQ, per germline (reference sequence). This CDR3 spans 15 amino acids. With 4 bases removed from V and 2 bases from J, the gap between germline ends came to 14 bases. DNA for the CDR3: TGTGCCAGCAGCTACCCCAGGGGAACTAACACTGAAGCTTTCTTT. It encodes CASSYPRGTNTEAFF. Filled out from reference TRBV7-9 and TRBJ1-1, the complete variable domain reads DTGVSQNPRHKITKRGQNVTFRCDPISEHNRLYWYRQTLGQGPEFLTYFQNEAQLEKSRLLSDRFSAERPKGSFSTLEIQRTEQGDSAMYLCASSYPRGTNTEAFFGQGTRLTVV.

The J gene is TRBJ2-7, the V gene TRBV5-5, with a possible D match to TRBD2 (5 bases). The CDR3 runs 14 residues. Germline V gene sequence: CDR1 SGHKS, CDR2 YYEKEE (reference sequence). Between the trimmed V and J ends, which lost 0 bases and 4 bases, there was a span of 11 bases. The CDR3 loop is CASSLGTARYEQYF. The DNA for the CDR3 is TGTGCCAGCAGCTTGGGGACTGCGAGGTACGAGCAGTACTTC.

CDR3 sequence reads: CASSEAGGTPSYEQYF. For the CDR3, the DNA is TGTGCCAGCAGTGAAGCGGGGGGGACTCCCTCCTACGAGCAGTACTTC. The chain uses TRBV6-1 and TRBJ2-7; 7 bases map to TRBD2. With 0 bases clipped from V and 0 bases from J, the junction kept 5 bases outside the gene matches. The CDR3 spans 16 residues. Per the germline V gene, CDR1 is MNHNS and CDR2 is SASEGT.

This chain connects TRBV19 to TRBJ2-7, with 8 bases that match TRBD1. This CDR3 region has 14 residues. The junction had 3 bases not matched to a gene; V was cut back by 4 bases and J by 1 base. CDR1 and CDR2 (germline): LNHDA, SQIVND (reference sequence). The CDR3 protein is CASSRGQGSYEQYF. Written as DNA, the CDR3 is TGTGCCAGTAGTAGAGGACAGGGATCCTACGAGCAGTACTTC.

The chain carries TRBV27 and TRBJ2-5; D is undetermined. Trimming removed 5 bases from V and 1 base from J, with 8 bases in between. Germline assignment: CDR1 MNHEY and CDR2 SMNVEV (reference sequence). The CDR3 covers 13 residues. The CDR3 nucleotides read TGTGCCAGCAGTCCCCGGAGCCAAGAGACCCAGTACTTC. This sequence encodes CASSPRSQETQYF.